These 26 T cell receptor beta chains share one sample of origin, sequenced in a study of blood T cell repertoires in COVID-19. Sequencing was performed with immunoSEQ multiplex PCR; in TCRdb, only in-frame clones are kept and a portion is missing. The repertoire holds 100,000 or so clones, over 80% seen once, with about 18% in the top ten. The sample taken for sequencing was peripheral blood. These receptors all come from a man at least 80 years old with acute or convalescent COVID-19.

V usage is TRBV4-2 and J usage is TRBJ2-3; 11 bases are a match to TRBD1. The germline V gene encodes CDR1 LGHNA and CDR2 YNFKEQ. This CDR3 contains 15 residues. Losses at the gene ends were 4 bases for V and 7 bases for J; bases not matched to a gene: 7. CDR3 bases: TGTGCCAGCAGCCCGGGACAGGGGGTTCGAAATACGCAGTATTTT. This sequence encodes CASSPGQGVRNTQYF.

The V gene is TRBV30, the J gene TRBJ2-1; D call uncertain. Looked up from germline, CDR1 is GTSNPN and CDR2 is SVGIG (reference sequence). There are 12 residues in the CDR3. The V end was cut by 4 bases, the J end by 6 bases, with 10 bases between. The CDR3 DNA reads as TGTGCCTGGACTCTAACCCCCAATGAGCAGTTCTTC. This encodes CAWTLTPNEQFF.

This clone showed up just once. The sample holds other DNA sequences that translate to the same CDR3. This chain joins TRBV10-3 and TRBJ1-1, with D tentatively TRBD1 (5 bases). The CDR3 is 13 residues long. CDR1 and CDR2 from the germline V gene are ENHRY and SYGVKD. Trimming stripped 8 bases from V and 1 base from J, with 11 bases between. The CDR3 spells CAISERGNTEAFF. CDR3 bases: TGTGCCATCTCCGAAAGGGGGAACACTGAAGCTTTCTTT.

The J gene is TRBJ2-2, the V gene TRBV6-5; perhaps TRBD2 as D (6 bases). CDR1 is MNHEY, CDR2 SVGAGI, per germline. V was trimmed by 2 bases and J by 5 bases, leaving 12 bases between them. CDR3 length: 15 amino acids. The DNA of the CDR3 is TGTGCCAGCAGTTACGGGCACGGGACTACCGGGGAGCTGTTTTTT. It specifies CASSYGHGTTGELFF.

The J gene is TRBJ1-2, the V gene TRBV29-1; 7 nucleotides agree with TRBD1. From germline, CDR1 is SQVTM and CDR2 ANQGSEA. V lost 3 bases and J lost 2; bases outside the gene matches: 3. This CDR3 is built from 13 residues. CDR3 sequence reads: CSVEEGQNYGYTF. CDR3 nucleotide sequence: TGCAGCGTTGAGGAGGGACAGAACTATGGCTACACCTTC.

The CDR3 nucleotides are TGTGCCAGCTCAACCCTAGACAGGGGGCTCTACAATGAGCAGTTCTTC. It translates to CASSTLDRGLYNEQFF. This sequence joins TRBV18 and TRBJ2-1; 10 bases match TRBD1. V lost 5 bases, J lost 3 bases, and 7 bases stayed unmatched. The CDR3 is made up of 16 amino acids. Germline loops: CDR1 KGHSH, CDR2 LQKENI.

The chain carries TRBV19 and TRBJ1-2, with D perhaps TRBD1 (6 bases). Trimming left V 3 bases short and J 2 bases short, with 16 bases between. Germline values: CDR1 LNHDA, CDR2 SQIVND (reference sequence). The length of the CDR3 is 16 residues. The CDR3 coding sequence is TGTGCCAGTAGTATCTCGCCCGGGGGGCAGAACTATGGCTACACCTTC. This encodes CASSISPGGQNYGYTF.

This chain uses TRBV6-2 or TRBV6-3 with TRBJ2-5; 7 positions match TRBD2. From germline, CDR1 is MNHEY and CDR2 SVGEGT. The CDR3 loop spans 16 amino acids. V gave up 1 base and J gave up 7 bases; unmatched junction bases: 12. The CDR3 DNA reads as TGTGCCAGCAGTTACTTGGGGAGGGCCAGCGACGCGACCCAGTACTTC. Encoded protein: CASSYLGRASDATQYF.

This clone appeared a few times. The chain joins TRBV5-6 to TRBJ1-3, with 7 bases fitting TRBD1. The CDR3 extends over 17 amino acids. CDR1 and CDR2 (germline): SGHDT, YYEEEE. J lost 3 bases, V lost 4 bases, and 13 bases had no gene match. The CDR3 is CASSRRSTGTVGNTIYF. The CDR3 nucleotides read TGTGCCAGCAGCCGTCGCTCAACCGGGACAGTTGGAAACACCATATATTTT.

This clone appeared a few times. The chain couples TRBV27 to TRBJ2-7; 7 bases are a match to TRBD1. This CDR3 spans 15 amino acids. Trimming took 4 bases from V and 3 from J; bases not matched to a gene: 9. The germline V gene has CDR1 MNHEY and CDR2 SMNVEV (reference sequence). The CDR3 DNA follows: TGTGCCAGCAGTTCCCAGGACAGGAGATTCTACGAGCAGTACTTC. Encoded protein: CASSSQDRRFYEQYF.

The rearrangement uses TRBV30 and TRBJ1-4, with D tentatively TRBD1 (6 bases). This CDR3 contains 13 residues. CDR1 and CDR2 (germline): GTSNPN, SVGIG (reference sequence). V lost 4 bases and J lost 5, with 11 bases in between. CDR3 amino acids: CAWKSRGNEKLFF. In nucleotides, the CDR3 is TGTGCCTGGAAAAGCAGGGGAAATGAAAAACTGTTTTTT.

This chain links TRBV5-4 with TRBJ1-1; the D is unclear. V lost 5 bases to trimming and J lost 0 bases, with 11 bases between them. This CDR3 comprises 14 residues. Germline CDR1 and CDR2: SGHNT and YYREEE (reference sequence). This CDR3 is CASSPGGLNTEAFF. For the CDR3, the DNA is TGTGCCAGCAGTCCGGGAGGGCTGAACACTGAAGCTTTCTTT. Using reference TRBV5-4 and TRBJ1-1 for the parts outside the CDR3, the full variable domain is ETGVTQSPTHLIKTRGQQVTLRCSSQSGHNTVSWYQQALGQGPQFIFQYYREEENGRGNFPPRFSGLQFPNYSSELNVNALELDDSALYLCASSPGGLNTEAFFGQGTRLTVV.

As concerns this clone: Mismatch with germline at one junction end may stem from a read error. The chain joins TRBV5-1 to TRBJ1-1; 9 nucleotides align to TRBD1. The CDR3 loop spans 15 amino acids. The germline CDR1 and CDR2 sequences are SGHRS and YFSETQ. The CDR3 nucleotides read TGCGCCAGCAGCTTGGGGGACAGGGAGAACGCTGAAGCTTTCTTT. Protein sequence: CASSLGDRENAEAFF.

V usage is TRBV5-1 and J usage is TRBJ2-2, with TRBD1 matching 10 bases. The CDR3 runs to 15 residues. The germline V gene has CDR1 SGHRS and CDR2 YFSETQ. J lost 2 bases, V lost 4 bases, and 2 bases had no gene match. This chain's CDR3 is CASSLTGGNTGELFF. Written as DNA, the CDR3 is TGCGCCAGCAGCCTGACAGGGGGCAACACCGGGGAGCTGTTTTTT.

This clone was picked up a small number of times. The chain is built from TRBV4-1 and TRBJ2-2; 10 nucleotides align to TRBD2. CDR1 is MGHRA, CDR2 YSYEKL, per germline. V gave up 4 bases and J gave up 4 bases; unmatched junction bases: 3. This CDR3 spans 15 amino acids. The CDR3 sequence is CASSLLAGSTGELFF. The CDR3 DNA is TGCGCCAGCAGCCTACTAGCGGGATCCACCGGGGAGCTGTTTTTT.

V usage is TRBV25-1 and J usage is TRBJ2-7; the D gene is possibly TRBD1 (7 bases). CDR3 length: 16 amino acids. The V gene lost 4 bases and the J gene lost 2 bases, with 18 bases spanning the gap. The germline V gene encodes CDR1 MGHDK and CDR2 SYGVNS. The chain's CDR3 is CASSGIRQGLAYEQYF. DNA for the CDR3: TGTGCCAGCAGTGGTATTAGACAGGGACTTGCCTACGAGCAGTACTTC.

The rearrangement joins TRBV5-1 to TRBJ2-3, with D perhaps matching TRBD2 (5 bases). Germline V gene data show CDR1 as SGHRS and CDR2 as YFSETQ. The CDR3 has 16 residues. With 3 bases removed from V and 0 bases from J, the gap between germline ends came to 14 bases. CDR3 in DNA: TGCGCCAGCAGCTCTGGTGGCGGGCTTAGCACAGATACGCAGTATTTT. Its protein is CASSSGGGLSTDTQYF.

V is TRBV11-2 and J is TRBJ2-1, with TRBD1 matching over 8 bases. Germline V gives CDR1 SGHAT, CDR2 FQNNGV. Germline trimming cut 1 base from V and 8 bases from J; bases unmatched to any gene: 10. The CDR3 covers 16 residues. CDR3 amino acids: CASSLVGADRGDEQFF. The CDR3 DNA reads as TGTGCCAGCAGCTTAGTCGGGGCCGACAGGGGTGATGAGCAGTTCTTC.

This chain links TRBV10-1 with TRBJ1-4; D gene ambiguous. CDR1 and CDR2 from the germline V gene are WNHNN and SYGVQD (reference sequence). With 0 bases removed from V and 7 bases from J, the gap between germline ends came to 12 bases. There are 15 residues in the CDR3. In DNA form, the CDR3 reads TGCGCCAGCAGTGAGTCCCCGGGTCCTCCTGAAAAACTGTTTTTT. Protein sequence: CASSESPGPPEKLFF.

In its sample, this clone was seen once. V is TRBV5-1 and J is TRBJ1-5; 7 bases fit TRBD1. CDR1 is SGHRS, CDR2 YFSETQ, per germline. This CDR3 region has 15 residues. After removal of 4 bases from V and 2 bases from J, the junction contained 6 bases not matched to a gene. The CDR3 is CASSLGGTGNQPQHF. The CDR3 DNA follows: TGCGCCAGCAGCCTGGGAGGGACAGGCAATCAGCCCCAGCATTTT.

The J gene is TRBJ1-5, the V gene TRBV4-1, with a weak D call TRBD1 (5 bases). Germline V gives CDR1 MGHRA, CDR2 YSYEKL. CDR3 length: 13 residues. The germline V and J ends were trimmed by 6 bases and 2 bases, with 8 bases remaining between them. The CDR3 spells CASRGGGNQPQHF. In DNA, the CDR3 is TGCGCCAGCAGGGGGGGTGGCAATCAGCCCCAGCATTTT.

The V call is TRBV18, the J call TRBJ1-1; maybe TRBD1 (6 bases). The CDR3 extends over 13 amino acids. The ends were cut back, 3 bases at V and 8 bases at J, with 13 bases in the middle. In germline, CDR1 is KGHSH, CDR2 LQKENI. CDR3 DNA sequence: TGTGCCAGCTCACCCGACTTGGACAGCGAAGCTTTCTTT. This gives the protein CASSPDLDSEAFF.

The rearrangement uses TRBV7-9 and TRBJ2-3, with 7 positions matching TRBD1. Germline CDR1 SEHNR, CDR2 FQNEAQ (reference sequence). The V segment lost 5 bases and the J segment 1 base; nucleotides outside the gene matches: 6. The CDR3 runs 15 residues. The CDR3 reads CASSTRTGGTDTQYF. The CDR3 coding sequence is TGTGCCAGCAGCACCCGGACAGGCGGCACAGATACGCAGTATTTT.

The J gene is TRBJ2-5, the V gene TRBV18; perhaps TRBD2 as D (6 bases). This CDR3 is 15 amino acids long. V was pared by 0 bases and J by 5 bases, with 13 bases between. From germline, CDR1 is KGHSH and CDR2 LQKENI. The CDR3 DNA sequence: TGTGCCAGCTCACCACCGCGAAATGGGGGGGAGACCCAGTACTTC. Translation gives CASSPPRNGGETQYF.

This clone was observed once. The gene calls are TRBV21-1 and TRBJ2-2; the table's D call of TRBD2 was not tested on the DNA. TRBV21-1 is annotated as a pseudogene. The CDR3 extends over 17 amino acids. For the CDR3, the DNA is TGTGCCAGCAGCGGAAGAGCGGGACCTCGGGGCACCGGGGAGCTGTTTTTT. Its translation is CASSGRAGPRGTGELFF.

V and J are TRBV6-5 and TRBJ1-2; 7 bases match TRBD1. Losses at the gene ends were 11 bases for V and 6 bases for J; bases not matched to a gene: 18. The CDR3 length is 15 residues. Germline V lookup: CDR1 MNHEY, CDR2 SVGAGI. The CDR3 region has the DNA TGTGCCGGTCGCAAAACGGGACAGCTCTTGGATGGCTACACCTTC. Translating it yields CAGRKTGQLLDGYTF.